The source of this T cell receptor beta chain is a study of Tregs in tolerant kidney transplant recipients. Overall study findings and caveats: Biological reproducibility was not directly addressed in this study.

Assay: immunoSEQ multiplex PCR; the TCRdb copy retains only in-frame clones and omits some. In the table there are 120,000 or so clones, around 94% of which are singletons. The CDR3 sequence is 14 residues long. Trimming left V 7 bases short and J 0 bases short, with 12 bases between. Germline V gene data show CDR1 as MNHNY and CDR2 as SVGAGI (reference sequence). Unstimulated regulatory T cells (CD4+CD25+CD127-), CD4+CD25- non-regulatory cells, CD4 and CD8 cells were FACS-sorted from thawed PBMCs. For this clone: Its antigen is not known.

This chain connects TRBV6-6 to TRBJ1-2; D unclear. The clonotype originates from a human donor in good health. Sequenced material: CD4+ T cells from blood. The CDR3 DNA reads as TGTGCCAGCAATCCGACGTCAGCTAACTATGGCTACACCTTC. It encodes CASNPTSANYGYTF.